This TCR beta chain was captured by sequencing in a study of early T cells in non-severe SARS-CoV-2 infection. Study-level information: Sequencing used unsorted whole-blood bulk RNA, so chains lack pairing. Findings of the study overall: A preference for anti-spike CD8 responses marked VDJdb matching, which missed private and CD4 specificities.

This clonotype was seen only a few times. Its target is unknown. In the library, individual cDNA molecules carried attached unique molecular identifiers. TCRdb fed the 5' RACE reads into MiXCR, producing one record per CDR3 protein. The repertoire holds around 99,000 distinct CDR3 sequences, with around 16% as singletons. The germline V and J ends were trimmed by 5 bases and 3 bases, with 10 bases remaining between them. Per germline, CDR1 SEHNR and CDR2 FQNEAQ (reference sequence). The CDR3 contains 13 residues. Material: whole blood, obtained at baseline. The TCR was taken from an adult who was a healthcare worker with PCR-confirmed SARS-CoV-2 infection or an uninfected control (not recorded which). This chain uses TRBV7-9 with TRBJ1-2; D unclear. The CDR3: CASSPLADYGYTF. DNA for the CDR3: TGTGCCAGCAGCCCCTTGGCCGACTATGGCTACACCTTC.